A single sample is the source of the 15 T cell receptor beta chains below, sequenced in a study of T-cell reconstitution after alpha-beta-depleted transplantation in children (dated by TCRdb to about 2016). In the paper's terms, the treatment or condition label means: allogeneic hematopoietic cell transplantation with graft depleted of TCRalphabeta T cells and CD19 B cells. Library preparation was by PCR. The instrument given in TCRdb is Illumina HiSeq 2500. Molecular barcoding was employed in the preparation of TCR libraries, with unique molecular identifiers being used to normalize TCRbeta repertoire quantification. TCRdb reprocessing: public reads trimmed at Q25 with fastp, clones called with MiXCR, in-frame beta chains kept. Entries that share a CDR3 protein sequence are merged under the most common genes and DNA. The sample table shows around 300,000 distinct CDR3 sequences, and about 9.4% are seen once. The ten largest clones represent around 7.6% of the sample.

The input for sequencing was PBMCs, taken before TCRalphabeta/CD19-depleted stem cell transplant. The source is a boy younger than two with acute myeloid leukemia, due to receive a stem cell transplant.

This clonotype was seen ten or more times. In nucleotides, the CDR3 is TGTGCCAGCTTCTTTAGGGACAATGAGCAGTTCTTC. Its translation is CASFFRDNEQFF. This chain connects TRBV7-8 to TRBJ2-1; D is ambiguous. The CDR3 contains 12 residues. Looked up from germline, CDR1 is SGHVS and CDR2 is FQNEAQ. V was cut by 8 bases and J by 5 bases, with 10 bases left in between. The whole variable domain, remainder taken from reference TRBV7-8 and TRBJ2-1, is GAGVSQSPRYKVAKRGQDVALRCDPISGHVSLFWYQQALGQGPEFLTYFQNEAQLDKSGLPSDRFFAERPEGSVSTLKIQRTQQEDSAVYLCASFFRDNEQFFGPGTRLTVL.

In its sample, this clonotype was seen many times. This sequence joins TRBV12-3 or TRBV12-4 and TRBJ1-5; maybe TRBD1 (5 bases). This CDR3 is 16 amino acids long. V was shortened by 7 bases and J by 0 bases, with 16 bases between the two germline ends. The CDR3 loop reads CASTVRALTSNQPQHF. For the CDR3, the DNA is TGTGCCAGCACCGTCAGGGCCCTTACTAGCAATCAGCCCCAGCATTTT.

This clonotype turned up a few times. The gene calls are TRBV14 and TRBJ1-1; D uncertain. Deletions cut 8 bases from V and 0 bases from J, with 13 bases between. This CDR3 is 14 amino acids long. Germline CDR1 is SGHDN and CDR2 is FVKESK. The CDR3, as DNA: TGTGCCAGCTCCGGGATTGGAATGAACACTGAAGCTTTCTTT. As protein: CASSGIGMNTEAFF. The full variable domain, in which reference TRBV14 and TRBJ1-1 provide the parts outside the CDR3, is EAGVTQFPSHSVIEKGQTVTLRCDPISGHDNLYWYRRVMGKEIKFLLHFVKESKQDESGMPNNRFLAERTGGTYSTLKVQPAELEDSGVYFCASSGIGMNTEAFFGQGTRLTVV.

The CDR3 region is CAITDVLHGYTF. In DNA form, the CDR3 reads TGTGCCATCACGGACGTTCTACATGGCTACACCTTC. The chain links TRBV10-3 to TRBJ1-2; D remains ambiguous. CDR3 length: 12 amino acids. V lost 7 bases, J lost 6 bases, and 12 bases lay in between. Germline V gene lookup returns CDR1 ENHRY and CDR2 SYGVKD.

This clonotype was found a few times. The chain combines TRBV6-2 or TRBV6-3 with TRBJ2-3, with a tentative D call TRBD1 (6 bases). V lost 5 bases to trimming and J lost 2 bases, with 23 bases between them. CDR3 size: 18 residues. Germline V gene data show CDR1 as MNHEY and CDR2 as SVGEGT. The chain's CDR3 is CASSTTSSRQADTDTQYF. DNA for the CDR3: TGTGCCAGCAGTACGACTTCCTCCCGACAGGCTGACACAGATACGCAGTATTTT.

This clonotype came up once. One base away lies a much larger clone, so this may be a sequencing read error. V gene TRBV5-1 combines with J gene TRBJ2-5; TRBD2 matches 9 bases. This CDR3 is built from 15 residues. The V gene's germline CDR1 is SGHRS and CDR2 YFSETQ. V was pared by 2 bases and J by 5 bases, with 7 bases of the junction left unmatched. The CDR3 coding sequence is TGCGCCAGCAGCTTTAGCGGGGGACGCAGGGAGACCCAGTACTTC. Its protein is CASSFSGGRRETQYF. The whole variable domain, remainder taken from reference TRBV5-1 and TRBJ2-5, is KAGVTQTPRYLIKTRGQQVTLSCSPISGHRSVSWYQQTPGQGLQFLFEYFSETQRNKGNFPGRFSGRQFSNSRSEMNVSTLELGDSALYLCASSFSGGRRETQYFGPGTRLLVL.

There are many counts of this clonotype. This chain uses TRBV5-1 with TRBJ2-5; D possibly matches TRBD1 or TRBD2 (6 bases each). Germline lookup yields CDR1 SGHRS and CDR2 YFSETQ. Between the trimmed V and J ends, which lost 4 bases and 7 bases, there was a span of 20 bases. The CDR3 is made up of 15 amino acids. DNA for the CDR3: TGCGCCAGCAGCGTGAGGGGGGAAGGAAAGGGGACCCAGTACTTC. Amino acid sequence: CASSVRGEGKGTQYF.

Many counts were recorded for this clonotype. V and J are TRBV6-5 and TRBJ2-5; TRBD2 aligns across 12 bases. The CDR3 is 16 residues long. V lost 0 bases to trimming and J lost 4 bases; unmatched junction nucleotides: 3. Germline V gives CDR1 MNHEY, CDR2 SVGAGI. The CDR3: CASSYSLAGGRETQYF. As DNA, the CDR3 is TGTGCCAGCAGTTACTCTCTAGCGGGGGGGCGAGAGACCCAGTACTTC.

The rearrangement links TRBV20-1 to TRBJ2-1; D may be TRBD2 (6 bases). Per germline, CDR1 DFQATT and CDR2 SNEGSKA (reference sequence). The CDR3 totals 14 residues. V lost 0 bases, J lost 0 bases, and 6 bases lay in between. In nucleotides, the CDR3 is TGCAGTGCTAGAGAGCGGGACTCCTACAATGAGCAGTTCTTC. It codes for CSARERDSYNEQFF.

In its sample, this clonotype was seen many times. The chain carries TRBV4-3 and TRBJ2-5; 9 bases are shared with TRBD1. The CDR3 sequence is 15 residues long. Germline V CDR1 and CDR2: LGHNA, YSLEER. Trimming at V came to 4 bases and at J to 5 bases, leaving 8 bases not matched to a gene. In nucleotides, the CDR3 is TGCGCCAGCAGCCGAGGGACAGGGAGGATGGAGACCCAGTACTTC. Translating gives CASSRGTGRMETQYF.

This clonotype was counted ten times or more. This rearrangement joins TRBV5-1 to TRBJ2-5; TRBD2 aligns across 8 bases. The CDR3 consists of 15 residues. With 0 bases clipped from V and 2 bases from J, the junction kept 3 bases outside the gene matches. Germline V gene data show CDR1 as SGHRS and CDR2 as YFSETQ. In DNA, the CDR3 is TGCGCCAGCAGCTTGGACGGGGGGGGTCAAGAGACCCAGTACTTC. Residues: CASSLDGGGQETQYF.

In this sample, this clonotype turned up many times. In DNA form, the CDR3 reads TGCAGTGCTAGCTCCAGGGGGCGCGGAAACACCATATATTTT. This codes for CSASSRGRGNTIYF. The chain joins TRBV20-1 to TRBJ1-3; TRBD1 matches 8 bases. The CDR3 contains 14 residues. The V gene end was trimmed by 3 bases and the J gene end by 4 bases; junction bases not matched to a gene: 5. CDR1 DFQATT and CDR2 SNEGSKA come from the germline V gene (reference sequence).

This clonotype was seen many times. J is TRBJ2-1 and V is TRBV9; tentatively, D is TRBD2 (5 bases). The V gene lost 2 bases and the J gene lost 9 bases, with 15 bases spanning the gap. In germline, CDR1 is SGDLS, CDR2 YYNGEE. The CDR3 is 14 amino acids. CDR3 nucleotide sequence: TGTGCCAGCAGCGTCGCCCCGGGGAGTGGTGAGCAGTTCTTC. The encoded protein is CASSVAPGSGEQFF.

This clonotype was counted ten times or more. The chain employs TRBV5-1 and TRBJ2-2; 7 bases map to TRBD1. Germline V gene lookup returns CDR1 SGHRS and CDR2 YFSETQ. This CDR3 contains 16 residues. V lost 1 base to trimming and J lost 4 bases; unmatched junction nucleotides: 7. CDR3 sequence (DNA): TGCGCCAGCAGCTTGTTGACAGGGTTAAGCACCGGGGAGCTGTTTTTT. Protein sequence: CASSLLTGLSTGELFF.

This clonotype was detected ten times or more. The CDR3 bases are TGCGCCAGCAGCCAAGGACTACTAGCGGGAGGAGAGACCCAGTACTTC. This gives the protein CASSQGLLAGGETQYF. The chain combines TRBV4-3 with TRBJ2-5; 12 bases line up with TRBD2. Trimming took 1 base from V and 4 from J; bases not matched to a gene: 4. CDR3 length equals 16 residues. CDR1 LGHNA and CDR2 YSLEER come from the germline V gene.